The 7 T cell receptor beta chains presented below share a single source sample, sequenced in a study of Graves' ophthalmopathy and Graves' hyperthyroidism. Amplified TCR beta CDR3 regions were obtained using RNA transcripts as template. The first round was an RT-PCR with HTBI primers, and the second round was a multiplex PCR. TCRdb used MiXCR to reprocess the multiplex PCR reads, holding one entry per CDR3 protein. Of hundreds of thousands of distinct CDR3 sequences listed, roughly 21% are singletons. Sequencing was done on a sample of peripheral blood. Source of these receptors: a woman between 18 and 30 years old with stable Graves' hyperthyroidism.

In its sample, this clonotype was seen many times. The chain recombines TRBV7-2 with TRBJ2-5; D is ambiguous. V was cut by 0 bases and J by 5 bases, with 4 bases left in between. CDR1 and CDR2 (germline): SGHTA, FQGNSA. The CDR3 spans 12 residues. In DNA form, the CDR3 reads TGTGCCAGCAGCTTAGCGAGGGAGACCCAGTACTTC. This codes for CASSLARETQYF.

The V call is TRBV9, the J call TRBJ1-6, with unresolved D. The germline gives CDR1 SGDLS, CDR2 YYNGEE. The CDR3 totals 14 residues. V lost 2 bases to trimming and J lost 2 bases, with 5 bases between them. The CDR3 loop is CASSVAAYNSPLHF. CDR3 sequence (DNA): TGTGCCAGCAGCGTCGCAGCCTATAATTCACCCCTCCACTTT. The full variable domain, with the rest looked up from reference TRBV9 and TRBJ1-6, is DSGVTQTPKHLITATGQRVTLRCSPRSGDLSVYWYQQSLDQGLQFLIQYYNGEERAKGNILERFSAQQFPDLHSELNLSSLELGDSALYFCASSVAAYNSPLHFGNGTRLTVT.

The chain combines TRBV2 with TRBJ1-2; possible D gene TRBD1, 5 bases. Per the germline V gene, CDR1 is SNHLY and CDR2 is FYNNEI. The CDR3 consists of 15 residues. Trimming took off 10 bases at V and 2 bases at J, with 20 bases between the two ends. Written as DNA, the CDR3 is TGTGCCACCAGACGGGCACAGGTCCGGAACTATGGCTACACCTTC. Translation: CATRRAQVRNYGYTF.

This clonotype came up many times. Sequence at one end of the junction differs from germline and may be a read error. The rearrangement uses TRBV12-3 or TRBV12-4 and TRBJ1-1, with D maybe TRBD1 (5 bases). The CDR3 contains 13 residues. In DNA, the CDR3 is TGCGCCAGCAGCTGGGGCTTGAACACTGAAGCTTTCTTT. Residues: CASSWGLNTEAFF.

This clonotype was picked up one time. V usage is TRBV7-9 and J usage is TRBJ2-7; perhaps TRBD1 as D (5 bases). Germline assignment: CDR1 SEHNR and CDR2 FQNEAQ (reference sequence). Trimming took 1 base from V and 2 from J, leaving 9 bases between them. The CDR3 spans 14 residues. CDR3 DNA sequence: TGTGCCAGCAGCTTAGTCAGGGCCCCCTACGAGCAGTACTTC. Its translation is CASSLVRAPYEQYF. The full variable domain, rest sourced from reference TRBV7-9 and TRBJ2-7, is DTGVSQNPRHKITKRGQNVTFRCDPISEHNRLYWYRQTLGQGPEFLTYFQNEAQLEKSRLLSDRFSAERPKGSFSTLEIQRTEQGDSAMYLCASSLVRAPYEQYFGPGTRLTVT.

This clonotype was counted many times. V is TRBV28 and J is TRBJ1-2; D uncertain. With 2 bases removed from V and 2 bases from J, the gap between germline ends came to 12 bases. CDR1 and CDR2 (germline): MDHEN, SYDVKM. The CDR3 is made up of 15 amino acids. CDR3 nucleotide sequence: TGTGCCAGCAGTTTAAACCCAGAAACAAACTATGGCTACACCTTC. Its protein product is CASSLNPETNYGYTF.

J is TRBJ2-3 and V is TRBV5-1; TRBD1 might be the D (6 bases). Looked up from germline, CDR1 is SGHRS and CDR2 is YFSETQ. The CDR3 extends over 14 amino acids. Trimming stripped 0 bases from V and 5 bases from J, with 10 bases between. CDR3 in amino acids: CASSLEGVVDTQYF. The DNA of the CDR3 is TGCGCCAGCAGCTTGGAGGGGGTTGTAGATACGCAGTATTTT.